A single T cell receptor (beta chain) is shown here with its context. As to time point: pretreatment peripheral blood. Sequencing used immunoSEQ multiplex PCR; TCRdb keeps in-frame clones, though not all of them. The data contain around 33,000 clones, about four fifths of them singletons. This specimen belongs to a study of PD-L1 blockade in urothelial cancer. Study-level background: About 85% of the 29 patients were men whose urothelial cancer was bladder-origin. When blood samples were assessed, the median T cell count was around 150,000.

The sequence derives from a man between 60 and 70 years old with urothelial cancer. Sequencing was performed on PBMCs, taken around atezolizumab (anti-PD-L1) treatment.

CDR3 residues: CASSPFGTARGQETQYF. CDR3 in DNA: TGTGCCAGCAGCCCGTTCGGGACAGCGAGAGGTCAAGAGACCCAGTACTTC. The rearrangement joins TRBV9 to TRBJ2-5, with 7 bases lining up with TRBD1. Germline lookup yields CDR1 SGDLS and CDR2 YYNGEE. The length of the CDR3 is 17 residues. The V segment lost 4 bases and the J segment 2 bases; nucleotides outside the gene matches: 14.